This T cell receptor (beta chain) was identified during a study of blood T cell repertoires in COVID-19. The wider study: The United States, Italy and Spain supplied acute and convalescent COVID-19 samples. PBMCs, B-cell-depleted T cells, or T cells were the source of the cDNA or gDNA that made up the material.

Original processing notes: Amplification of reference gene primers provided the estimated nucleated cell counts. Using immunoSEQ multiplex PCR, the repertoire was profiled, and TCRdb retains in-frame clones only, with some absent. V and J calls and clone size are copied from that table; D and trimming were computed from the DNA. The sample lists tens of thousands of clones, roughly 80% occurring once. This CDR3 spans 15 amino acids. Germline CDR1 and CDR2: MNHEY and SMNVEV (reference sequence). After removal of 6 bases from V and 10 bases from J, the junction contained 10 bases not matched to a gene.

The source is a man aged 55 to 70 in a cohort sampled during active COVID-19. The chain uses TRBV27 and TRBJ2-1, with 12 bases identical to TRBD2. The sample consisted of peripheral blood. The CDR3 spells CASRTTSGSSGEQFF. In nucleotides, the CDR3 is TGTGCCAGCAGAACGACTAGCGGGAGTTCAGGGGAGCAGTTCTTC.